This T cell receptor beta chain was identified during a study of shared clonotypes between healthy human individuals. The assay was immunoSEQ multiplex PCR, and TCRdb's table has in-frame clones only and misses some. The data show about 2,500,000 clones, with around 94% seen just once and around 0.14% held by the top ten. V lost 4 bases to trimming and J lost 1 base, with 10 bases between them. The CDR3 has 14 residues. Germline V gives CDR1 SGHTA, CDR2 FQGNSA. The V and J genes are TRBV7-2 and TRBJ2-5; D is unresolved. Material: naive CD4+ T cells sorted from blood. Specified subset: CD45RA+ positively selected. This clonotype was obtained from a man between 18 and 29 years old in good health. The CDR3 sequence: CASSSVVGQETQYF. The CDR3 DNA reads TGTGCCAGCAGCTCTGTGGTCGGCCAAGAGACCCAGTACTTC.